This T cell receptor (beta chain) was recorded in a study of blood T cell repertoires in COVID-19. This clone was detected only a few times. Repertoires were generated with immunoSEQ multiplex PCR, while TCRdb's copy carries only in-frame clones and drops some. The top ten hold around 2.4% of the sample, which has approximately 300,000 clones, around nine tenths seen once. This TCR was recovered from a woman aged 18 to 35 who had recovered from COVID-19. The sample comprised PBMCs or T cells enriched from blood (not recorded which).

CDR3 bases: TGTGCCAGCAGTCTGGCCTCAGGATACAATGAGCAGTTCTTC. This codes for CASSLASGYNEQFF. The rearrangement joins TRBV6-4 to TRBJ2-1; D is unresolved. Germline-derived CDR1 and CDR2 are MRHNA and SNTAGT. The CDR3 contains 14 residues. Trimming left V 5 bases short and J 4 bases short, with 12 bases between.